What follows are 18 T cell receptor beta chains derived from one specimen sequenced in a study of cytomegalovirus exposure and HLA in healthy donors. A multiplex PCR was run with 60 Vbeta primers and 13 Jbeta primers. Using immunoSEQ multiplex PCR, the repertoire was profiled, and TCRdb retains in-frame clones only, with some absent. This table lists approximately 110,000 clones. The sequenced material came from PBMCs. The receptors were sampled from a middle-aged man in good health and CMV-seropositive.

The chain joins TRBV5-1 to TRBJ2-2; tentatively, D is TRBD1 (6 bases). The V and J ends lost 0 bases and 3 bases respectively, with 15 bases between them. This CDR3 has 17 residues. Germline loops: CDR1 SGHRS, CDR2 YFSETQ. The CDR3 sequence is CASSLERSGTHTGELFF. Here the CDR3 DNA reads TGCGCCAGCAGCTTGGAACGTTCGGGGACACACACCGGGGAGCTGTTTTTT. Full variable domain (missing parts from reference TRBV5-1 and TRBJ2-2): KAGVTQTPRYLIKTRGQQVTLSCSPISGHRSVSWYQQTPGQGLQFLFEYFSETQRNKGNFPGRFSGRQFSNSRSEMNVSTLELGDSALYLCASSLERSGTHTGELFFGEGSRLTVL.

This chain uses TRBV29-1 with TRBJ1-4, with D perhaps matching TRBD1 (5 bases). V was shortened by 4 bases and J by 7 bases, with 13 bases between the two germline ends. The CDR3 spans 13 residues. The germline V gene has CDR1 SQVTM and CDR2 ANQGSEA. CDR3 coding DNA: TGCAGCGTTGCAAGGGGCATCGGTGAAAAACTGTTTTTT. Encoded protein: CSVARGIGEKLFF.

V gene TRBV9 combines with J gene TRBJ1-2; 7 bases map to TRBD1. The ends lost 3 bases at V and 2 bases at J; junction bases unmatched: 13. CDR1 is SGDLS, CDR2 YYNGEE, per germline. This CDR3 has 17 amino acids. CDR3 protein: CASSGFDRDQSNYGYTF. The CDR3, as DNA: TGTGCCAGCAGCGGTTTTGACAGGGACCAATCGAACTATGGCTACACCTTC.

The rearrangement uses TRBV5-1 and TRBJ2-3, with TRBD2 matching over 16 bases. The CDR3 runs 19 residues. The germline CDR1 and CDR2 sequences are SGHRS and YFSETQ. V lost 4 bases, J lost 6 bases, and 14 bases stayed unmatched. The CDR3 DNA reads as TGCGCCAGCAGCCCGGGACTAGCGGGAGGGCCTAGTTCGGTTGATACGCAGTATTTT. Encoded protein: CASSPGLAGGPSSVDTQYF.

Concerning this clone itself: The junction departs from the called germline gene at one end, perhaps through a read error. The rearrangement joins TRBV7-3 to TRBJ2-1; D ambiguous. This CDR3 comprises 14 residues. Germline V lookup: CDR1 SGHTA, CDR2 FQGTGA. CDR3 DNA sequence: TGTGCCAGCAGCTTAATCGACTCCCACAATGAGCAGTTCTTC. Its translation is CASSLIDSHNEQFF.

V and J are TRBV10-1 and TRBJ2-3; tentative D call: TRBD1 (5 bases). CDR1 is WNHNN and CDR2 is SYGVQD in the germline V gene (reference sequence). Trimming removed 2 bases at V and 3 bases at J, with 15 bases between. This CDR3 region has 16 residues. In DNA form, the CDR3 reads TGCGCCAGCAGTGAGGACAGCAGAAGAGGTACAGATACGCAGTATTTT. It translates to CASSEDSRRGTDTQYF.

The chain combines TRBV28 with TRBJ1-2; 10 nucleotides match TRBD1. The CDR3 is 11 amino acids. The germline CDR1 and CDR2 sequences are MDHEN and SYDVKM. J lost 8 bases, V lost 10 bases, and 4 bases had no gene match. CDR3 nucleotides: TGTGCCATTGGGACAGGGGACGGCTACACCTTC. Its protein product is CAIGTGDGYTF.

The rearrangement uses TRBV19 and TRBJ1-1; weak D call: TRBD1 (5 bases). This CDR3 is built from 14 residues. Germline lookup yields CDR1 LNHDA and CDR2 SQIVND (reference sequence). V was shortened by 2 bases and J by 5 bases, with 12 bases between the two germline ends. The DNA of the CDR3 is TGTGCCAGTAGTATAACCCGGGGGGGTACTGAAGCTTTCTTT. It encodes CASSITRGGTEAFF.

This chain uses TRBV7-9 with TRBJ2-1, with TRBD2 identical over 10 bases. Per germline, CDR1 SEHNR and CDR2 FQNEAQ (reference sequence). The CDR3 totals 16 residues. V lost 5 bases, J lost 2 bases, and 6 bases stayed unmatched. The CDR3 is CASSPSGRGTYNEQFF. The CDR3, as DNA: TGTGCCAGCAGCCCTAGCGGGAGAGGAACCTACAATGAGCAGTTCTTC.

V gene TRBV2 combines with J gene TRBJ2-1, with 9 nucleotides matching TRBD2. This CDR3 contains 15 residues. The J segment lost 8 bases and the V segment lost 4 bases, leaving 9 bases of the junction unmatched. Germline V gives CDR1 SNHLY, CDR2 FYNNEI. In DNA form, the CDR3 reads TGTGCCAGCAGTGGGGGCGGGAGGGCCCTGGATGAGCAGTTCTTC. This translates into CASSGGGRALDEQFF.

The J gene is TRBJ2-3, the V gene TRBV28; possibly TRBD1 for D (6 bases). Trimming removed 3 bases at V and 4 bases at J, with 11 bases between. Germline CDR1 and CDR2: MDHEN and SYDVKM. The CDR3 totals 14 residues. The CDR3: CASSFRQGSDTQYF. The DNA of the CDR3 is TGTGCCAGCAGTTTCCGCCAGGGGTCAGATACGCAGTATTTT.

This rearrangement joins TRBV7-2 to TRBJ2-1, with TRBD2 identical over 9 bases. The CDR3 has 16 amino acids. The V segment lost 5 bases and the J segment 6 bases; nucleotides outside the gene matches: 11. CDR1 SGHTA and CDR2 FQGNSA come from the germline V gene. CDR3 sequence: CASSLSGSPHVNEQFF. The CDR3 DNA reads TGTGCCAGCAGCCTTAGCGGGAGCCCCCATGTCAATGAGCAGTTCTTC. The full variable domain, with the rest looked up from reference TRBV7-2 and TRBJ2-1, is GAGVSQSPSNKVTEKGKDVELRCDPISGHTALYWYRQSLGQGLEFLIYFQGNSAPDKSGLPSDRFSAERTGGSVSTLTIQRTQQEDSAVYLCASSLSGSPHVNEQFFGPGTRLTVL.

CDR3 protein: CASSQLTGGTEAFF. CDR3 nucleotides: TGCGCCAGCAGCCAATTGACAGGGGGCACTGAAGCTTTCTTT. The chain combines TRBV4-3 with TRBJ1-1; 9 bases fit TRBD1. V lost 2 bases, J lost 4 bases, and 2 bases stayed unmatched. Germline loops: CDR1 LGHNA, CDR2 YSLEER. The CDR3 is 14 residues long.

This chain links TRBV18 with TRBJ1-1, with 8 nucleotides matching TRBD1. The V gene's germline CDR1 is KGHSH and CDR2 LQKENI. Trimming removed 2 bases from V and 2 bases from J; junction bases left unmatched: 4. The CDR3 length is 15 residues. The CDR3 sequence: CASSPDTGGNTEAFF. CDR3 nucleotide sequence: TGTGCCAGCTCACCAGACACAGGGGGTAACACTGAAGCTTTCTTT.

A word on this clone: The conserved phenylalanine or tryptophan is not found at the CDR3 terminus, so this likely reflects a read error. This chain connects TRBV6-5 to TRBJ2-7, with 7 bases that match TRBD2. Germline V gene sequence: CDR1 MNHEY, CDR2 SVGAGI. V dropped 0 bases and J dropped 0; count of bases not matched to a gene: 2. CDR3 size: 15 residues. CDR3 loop: CASSYSGGSSYEQYL. The CDR3 nucleotides are TGTGCCAGCAGTTACTCAGGCGGGAGCTCCTACGAGCAGTACCTC.

The chain's CDR3 is CASSQGSGTTFNYGYTF. Written as DNA, the CDR3 is TGCGCCAGCAGCCAAGGATCCGGGACAACTTTTAACTATGGCTACACCTTC. The V call is TRBV4-3, the J call TRBJ1-2, with D tentatively TRBD1 (6 bases). Germline-derived CDR1 and CDR2 are LGHNA and YSLEER. Deletions cut 1 base from V and 1 base from J, with 16 bases between. The CDR3 length is 17 residues.

V is TRBV25-1 and J is TRBJ2-5, with D hard to call. The CDR3 spans 12 residues. CDR1 and CDR2 from the germline V gene are MGHDK and SYGVNS. Trimming left V 8 bases short and J 5 bases short, with 12 bases between. CDR3 bases: TGTGCCAGCGGAGCCTATTTGGAGACCCAGTACTTC. It yields the protein CASGAYLETQYF. The entire variable domain, with the rest obtained from reference TRBV25-1 and TRBJ2-5, is as follows: EADIYQTPRYLVIGTGKKITLECSQTMGHDKMYWYQQDPGMELHLIHYSYGVNSTEKGDLSSESTVSRIRTEHFPLTLESARPSHTSQYLCASGAYLETQYFGPGTRLLVL.

V and J are TRBV5-1 and TRBJ2-6; D possibly corresponds to TRBD1 (5 bases). The CDR3 spans 17 residues. V was clipped by 2 bases and J by 0 bases, with 12 bases between them. Germline CDR1 and CDR2: SGHRS and YFSETQ. The CDR3 sequence: CASSFIQDDSGANVLTF. CDR3 nucleotide sequence: TGCGCCAGCAGCTTTATACAGGACGACTCTGGGGCCAACGTCCTGACTTTC.